This T cell receptor beta chain is drawn from a study of CD8 T cells in ankylosing spondylitis. Quantitative 5'-RACE with molecular barcodes generated TCR beta libraries. TCRdb recomputed calls from the 5' RACE reads with MiXCR, one row per CDR3 protein. The sample consists of 250,000 to 300,000 distinct CDR3 sequences, roughly 20% of them appearing once. Overall study findings and caveats: Disease-linked clones reportedly concentrated significantly in matched ankylosing spondylitis synovial fluid. Disease-linked clones bore a CD8+ phenotype and were relatively rare in peripheral blood. Both synovial fluid and blood in reactive arthritis had previously been reported to carry some motif variants.

Concerning this clonotype itself: Antigen specificity is unknown.

Germline lookup yields CDR1 LNHNV and CDR2 YYDKDF (reference sequence). The V segment lost 3 bases and the J segment 4 bases; nucleotides outside the gene matches: 4. The CDR3 is 15 residues long. This sequence originates from a male donor with ankylosing spondylitis or in good health (not recorded which). The chain couples TRBV15 to TRBJ2-3; 10 bases agree with TRBD2. The sequenced material came from blood, either unsorted or a sorted T cell fraction (not recorded which). CDR3 region: CATSRVAGGADTQYF. The DNA for the CDR3 is TGTGCCACCAGCAGGGTAGCGGGGGGCGCAGATACGCAGTATTTT.